The TCR beta chain under discussion was sequenced for a study of T cells in Graves' hyperthyroidism and ophthalmopathy (dated by TCRdb to between 2017 and 2020). Study-level background: Peripheral blood samples were taken at the time of initial diagnosis, prior to any treatment. To identify TCR V-J signatures that set the groups apart, the researchers used a discovery cohort of 100 patients, made up of 40 to 45 with Graves' ophthalmopathy and some 55 with stable Graves' hyperthyroidism. Prospective prediction of ophthalmopathy was tested in an independent validation cohort consisting of under 20 hyperthyroidism patients and some 16 patients who later progressed to ophthalmopathy. The roughly 91 discovery patients were randomly divided into training and test sets at a 7:3 ratio. In addition, the study compared T-cell repertoires in thyroid tissue and in blood from roughly six Graves' hyperthyroidism patients. After blood sampling, hyperthyroidism patients were treated with methimazole at a starting dose of 30 mg daily, and ophthalmopathy patients were treated with high-dose intravenous methylprednisolone. According to the paper, TCR Vbeta CDR3 sequencing was carried out on over 130 peripheral blood samples, which came from fewer than 50 ophthalmopathy, around 75 hyperthyroidism and around 17 progressor patients.

The TCR beta CDR3 regions were amplified from the RNA transcripts. The TCR CDR3 was subjected to a first round of RT-PCR using the HTBI primer set and the Qiagen OneStep RT-PCR kit. Libraries were constructed in a second round of multiplex PCR, after which size selection and purification were performed. Libraries were sequenced paired-end with 100 bp reads on an Illumina HiSeq2000. The paper's processing steps were these. Raw data were processed with SOAPnuke, discarding reads with adapters, uncalled bases, mean Phred below 15, or no exact constant-primer or identifier match. COPE v1.2.5 was used to merge the high-quality paired reads, and each unique nucleotide sequence was defined as a clonotype. MiTCR v1.1 was used to align clonotypes to the IMGT TRBV, TRBD and TRBJ reference segments. The analysis included only V-J combinations with a frequency above 0.0001, which together covered about 99% of the repertoires. The TCS score was defined as F50 (clonal expansion) divided by E x V (chaos), with BLOSUM62-based TCRdist calculated between CDR3 peptides within each V-J. Welch's t-statistics and random forest reduced 500 to 550 V-J features to roughly 13, which were used in a naive Bayes classifier (R e1071). Through fastp at Q25 and MiXCR, TCRdb rebuilt clones from the public reads, retaining in-frame beta chains. Rows matching on CDR3 protein sequence are summarized as one entry with the most common DNA and genes. The V and J calls were not made by the authors but by TCRdb's processing. In this sample the table shows 200,000 to 250,000 distinct CDR3 sequences, less than 20% of which occur a single time. Roughly 50% of the sample belongs to the ten largest clones.

The CDR3 runs 14 amino acids, cysteine and phenylalanine included. Just CDR3 DNA is preserved here, 42 bases in frame from base 1. Taken from the germline V gene, the CDR1 and CDR2 loops are SGDLS and YYNGEE. V lost 0 bases and J lost 6 bases, and the count of bases not matched to a germline gene is 4. A patient counted as having stable Graves' hyperthyroidism if no progression to ophthalmopathy occurred over 18 months of follow-up. Hyperthyroidism patients were aged 18 to 65 years and newly diagnosed, with disease duration of less than 2 months. Any patient with an uncontrolled infection, another autoimmune disease, pregnancy or lactation was excluded. Diagnoses were established on the basis of clinical symptoms, serum thyroxine and TRAb, thyroid ultrasound, and orbital computed tomography. PBMCs were isolated from 8 to 10 ml of fresh peripheral blood by Ficoll-Paque density gradient centrifugation. Total RNA was extracted using Trizol reagent, and RNA quality was assessed on an Agilent 2100 Bioanalyzer.

What the authors observed across the whole study: In validation, the model predicted progression to ophthalmopathy with roughly 70% sensitivity and 72.22% specificity, a median of around 6.6 months before onset. Most expanded thyroid clonotypes (frequency above 0.001) were also found in blood, which suggests that blood repertoires may mirror thyroid immune responses. Sample size was not statistically predetermined, and blinding of investigators to group allocation was not performed. In cross-validation, a model built on a 13 V-J signature told ophthalmopathy apart from stable hyperthyroidism with under 90% sensitivity and about 81% specificity, and in testing the same model reached 80%/75%.

This clonotype was observed a few times. The specificity of this receptor is unknown. It has no much larger one-base neighbor in the sample; base qualities were not kept. This receptor chain uses TRBV9 and TRBJ2-7, with 9 bases aligning to TRBD2. The sample taken for sequencing was blood. The TCR was taken from a woman aged 45-65 years with Graves' hyperthyroidism. The CDR3 region reads CASSVVREGGEQYF. The nucleotide sequence reads as follows: TGTGCCAGCAGCGTAGTGCGGGAGGGAGGCGAGCAGTACTTC.